This TCR beta chain was found in a study of beta chain features in type 1 diabetes. Study-wide results and limits: High TCR expression in some cells could lead to their over-representation in cDNA sequencing. Within each of all four CD4+ subsets, Type 1 diabetes patients had TCRB CDR3s that were moderately but significantly shorter. Type 1 diabetes patients showed fewer insertions and more deletions at VDJ junctions.

As regards this clone: Its antigen remains unidentified.

Since all of the isolated RNA was reverse transcribed, expressed TCRB transcripts were what got sequenced. Naive, central memory and regulatory T cell samples came to a mean of approximately 4 million reads. Assay used: immunoSEQ multiplex PCR; TCRdb lists only in-frame clones, some missing. This sample has around 41,000 clones, with 66% found just once. This CDR3 is built from 15 residues. V shed 6 bases, J shed 5 bases, and the junction held 9 bases outside the gene matches. Germline V gene lookup returns CDR1 WNHNN and CDR2 SYGVQD (reference sequence). Sequencing was carried out using Tregs from blood. This TCR came from a man aged 25 to 45 with type 1 diabetes. Some clones in this sample may be carry-over from other donors' samples. J is TRBJ2-7 and V is TRBV10-1; 11 positions match TRBD1. In DNA, the CDR3 is TGCGCCAGCAGCCCCACGGACAGGGGGCTTAACGAGCAGTACTTC. Protein sequence: CASSPTDRGLNEQYF.